In this sample, the clone carrying this T cell receptor beta chain turned up once. The CDR3 spans 18 residues. Germline V gene lookup returns CDR1 SGHRS and CDR2 YFSETQ. V was clipped by 1 base and J by 7 bases; unmatched bases: 14. The data stem from a study of blood T cell repertoires in COVID-19. As processed by the authors: Reference gene primer amplification gave estimated nucleated cell counts. TCRdb's table, derived via immunoSEQ multiplex PCR, lists solely in-frame clones and lacks some. The D gene and trimming were derived from the DNA, and the V and J assignments and clone size from that table. This table has over 120,000 clones, about 87% appearing once.

The rearrangement links TRBV5-1 to TRBJ2-1; 10 bases match TRBD2. This clonotype was sampled from a human donor in a cohort sampled during active COVID-19. The source material was peripheral blood. CDR3 region: CASSLNPAPSGGGNEQFF. CDR3 nucleotide sequence: TGCGCCAGCAGCTTGAATCCTGCCCCTAGCGGGGGAGGGAATGAGCAGTTCTTC.